These 11 T cell receptor beta chains share one sample of origin, sequenced in a study of cytomegalovirus exposure and HLA in healthy donors. PCR primers comprised 60 Vbeta and 13 Jbeta primers. Sequencing used immunoSEQ multiplex PCR; TCRdb keeps in-frame clones, though not all of them. The data show some 190,000 clones, with roughly four fifths seen just once and about 3.1% held by the top ten. Sequenced: PBMCs. Source of these receptors: a woman between 25 and 40 years old in good health and CMV-seropositive.

This clone has more than one count but fewer than ten. The chain has TRBV7-9 and TRBJ2-1; no clear D gene. The CDR3 loop spans 10 amino acids. Looked up from germline, CDR1 is SEHNR and CDR2 is FQNEAQ (reference sequence). The V end was cut by 3 bases, the J end by 8 bases, with 2 bases between. CDR3 in amino acids: CASSFDEQFF. As DNA, the CDR3 is TGTGCCAGCAGCTTCGATGAGCAGTTCTTC.

The rearrangement links TRBV29-1 to TRBJ2-7; 7 nucleotides align to TRBD1. CDR1 SQVTM and CDR2 ANQGSEA come from the germline V gene. The ends lost 7 bases at V and 3 bases at J; junction bases unmatched: 6. The CDR3 has 12 amino acids. In DNA form, the CDR3 reads TGCAGCGCGACCCGACAGGGCTACGAGCAGTACTTC. Translated: CSATRQGYEQYF.

V gene TRBV28 combines with J gene TRBJ1-5, with TRBD1 as a possible D gene (5 bases). Germline CDR1 MDHEN, CDR2 SYDVKM. The CDR3 is made up of 16 amino acids. Between the trimmed V and J ends, which lost 6 bases and 5 bases, there was a span of 20 bases. CDR3: CASSPHSGVGYQPQHF. The CDR3 nucleotides are TGTGCCAGCAGCCCCCACTCGGGGGTAGGTTATCAGCCCCAGCATTTT.

The chain combines TRBV27 with TRBJ1-2, with TRBD1 as a possible D gene (6 bases). The ends were cut back, 5 bases at V and 5 bases at J, with 12 bases in the middle. Germline V gene lookup returns CDR1 MNHEY and CDR2 SMNVEV (reference sequence). This CDR3 has 13 amino acids. The CDR3 DNA follows: TGTGCCAGCAGTCCAAGGACAGCTTATGGCTACACCTTC. This sequence encodes CASSPRTAYGYTF.

This chain uses TRBV27 with TRBJ2-7, with 10 bases matching TRBD2. V lost 5 bases and J lost 6; bases outside the gene matches: 13. This CDR3 region has 16 residues. Per the germline V gene, CDR1 is MNHEY and CDR2 is SMNVEV (reference sequence). DNA of the CDR3: TGTGCCAGCAGTCATCCCCGGGCTAGCGGGAGCGCCGAGCAGTACTTC. Translated: CASSHPRASGSAEQYF.

The chain links TRBV5-1 to TRBJ2-3, with 10 nucleotides matching TRBD2. The J segment lost 2 bases and the V segment lost 5 bases, leaving 8 bases of the junction unmatched. CDR1 is SGHRS, CDR2 YFSETQ, per germline. The CDR3 contains 16 residues. This CDR3 reads CASRSRTSGFTDTQYF. The CDR3 DNA follows: TGCGCCAGCAGAAGCCGGACTAGCGGATTCACAGATACGCAGTATTTT.

V gene TRBV11-2 combines with J gene TRBJ1-5; 8 nucleotides align to TRBD1. From germline, CDR1 is SGHAT and CDR2 FQNNGV. This CDR3 is 14 amino acids long. V shed 5 bases and J 3 bases; nucleotides not matched to a gene: 3. The CDR3 nucleotides read TGTGCCAGCAGCCGGACAGGGCCCAATCAGCCCCAGCATTTT. Translated: CASSRTGPNQPQHF.

The rearrangement joins TRBV7-9 to TRBJ2-3; D remains ambiguous. Germline V gene data show CDR1 as SEHNR and CDR2 as FQNEAQ (reference sequence). CDR3 size: 13 residues. Between the trimmed V and J ends, which lost 5 bases and 2 bases, there was a span of 8 bases. The CDR3 nucleotides read TGTGCCAGCAGCGAACTCAACACAGATACGCAGTATTTT. Protein: CASSELNTDTQYF. The entire variable domain, with the rest obtained from reference TRBV7-9 and TRBJ2-3, is as follows: DTGVSQNPRHKITKRGQNVTFRCDPISEHNRLYWYRQTLGQGPEFLTYFQNEAQLEKSRLLSDRFSAERPKGSFSTLEIQRTEQGDSAMYLCASSELNTDTQYFGPGTRLTVL.

The V call is TRBV4-2, the J call TRBJ2-1, with 7 bases that match TRBD2. Looked up from germline, CDR1 is LGHNA and CDR2 is YNFKEQ. V trimming: 2 bases; J trimming: 8 bases; junction bases outside the gene matches: 18. This CDR3 comprises 18 residues. CDR3 residues: CASSQRASREYSFDEQFF. The CDR3 DNA follows: TGTGCCAGCAGCCAAAGGGCTTCGCGGGAGTATTCTTTCGATGAGCAGTTCTTC.

The rearrangement joins TRBV6-1 to TRBJ2-3, with 7 bases identical to TRBD2. This CDR3 region has 17 residues. V lost 2 bases and J lost 1; bases outside the gene matches: 9. Looked up from germline, CDR1 is MNHNS and CDR2 is SASEGT. CDR3 nucleotide sequence: TGTGCCAGCAGTGAATCTCAGGAACGGGAGGGCACAGATACGCAGTATTTT. This gives the protein CASSESQEREGTDTQYF.

J is TRBJ1-2 and V is TRBV2, with 7 bases identical to TRBD1. The germline V gene has CDR1 SNHLY and CDR2 FYNNEI. The V segment lost 8 bases and the J segment 6 bases; nucleotides outside the gene matches: 6. CDR3 length: 12 residues. The CDR3, as DNA: TGTGCCAGCCAGGACAGGCTGAATGGCTACACCTTC. Residues: CASQDRLNGYTF.